These T cell receptor beta chains were read from a single sample in a study of blood T cell repertoires in COVID-19. Profiling relied on immunoSEQ multiplex PCR, and the TCRdb table lists in-frame clones only, not all of them. The sample yields around 100,000 clones, about 89% seen once. Material for sequencing was peripheral blood. All receptors come from a man in his fifties with active COVID-19. Each CDR3 is given with its conserved first and last residue. The D gene is left open where the match is weak. Clone size is not always given. Where it is, it says once, few, many or a class for expanded clones.

clone_size j_call d_call v_call cdr3_aa cdr3_nt
- TRBJ2-3 TRBD2 TRBV11-3 CASSSSQGLAGGHTDTQYF TGTGCCAGCAGCTCCTCTCAGGGACTAGCGGGAGGCCACACAGATACGCAGTATTTT
- TRBJ2-1 TRBD2 TRBV4-1 CASSQDLAEPNEQFF TGCGCCAGCAGCCAAGACCTAGCGGAGCCCAATGAGCAGTTCTTC
- TRBJ2-3 TRBD2 TRBV7-2 CASSPELVAGGRTDTQYF TGTGCCAGCAGCCCCGAGTTGGTAGCGGGAGGGCGCACAGATACGCAGTATTTT
- TRBJ2-1 - TRBV7-9 CASSLATGSYNEQFF TGTGCCAGCAGCTTAGCGACTGGCTCCTACAATGAGCAGTTCTTC
- TRBJ1-6 TRBD1 TRBV2 CATSRTGSHNSPLHF TGTGCCACCTCCCGGACAGGGAGCCATAATTCACCCCTCCACTTT
- TRBJ2-1 TRBD1 TRBV15 CATSSRDREYNEQFF TGTGCCACCAGCAGCCGGGACAGGGAGTACAATGAGCAGTTCTTC
- TRBJ1-2 TRBD1 TRBV11-2 CASSLDRGSWGQPEGYTF TGTGCCAGCAGCTTAGATCGTGGGTCATGGGGACAGCCAGAAGGCTACACCTTC
- TRBJ1-1 TRBD1 TRBV5-1 CASSWGQIGTEAFF TGCGCCAGCAGCTGGGGACAGATAGGAACTGAAGCTTTCTTT
- TRBJ2-5 TRBD2 TRBV19 CASSRGTSGRGETQYF TGTGCCAGTAGTAGAGGGACTAGCGGGAGGGGGGAGACCCAGTACTTC
- TRBJ2-1 - TRBV2 CASSAQGGRTGGEFF TGTGCCAGCAGTGCCCAGGGTGGAAGGACGGGTGGCGAGTTCTTC
- TRBJ1-1 - TRBV7-9 CASSLHDILTEAFF TGTGCCAGCAGCCTTCATGACATTCTAACTGAAGCTTTCTTT
- TRBJ2-1 - TRBV27 CASREGGRNEQFF TGTGCCAGCAGGGAGGGGGGGCGCAATGAGCAGTTCTTC
- TRBJ2-2 - TRBV6-6 CASRRVVGELFF TGTGCCAGCAGGAGGGTTGTCGGGGAGCTGTTTTTT
- TRBJ1-1 TRBD1 TRBV3-1/TRBV3-2 CASSQGQGLRTEAFF TGTGCCAGCAGCCAGGGACAGGGTTTAAGGACTGAAGCTTTCTTT
- TRBJ2-4 - TRBV6-1 CASSEGTPKNIQYF TGTGCCAGCAGTGAAGGGACACCGAAAAACATTCAGTACTTC
few TRBJ1-2 - TRBV6-1 CASSEYGSYGYTF TGTGCCAGCAGTGAATATGGCTCCTATGGCTACACCTTC
- TRBJ1-1 TRBD1 TRBV4-1 CASSQEGQSLTKINTEAFF TGCGCCAGCAGCCAAGAGGGACAGTCGCTGACAAAAATCAACACTGAAGCTTTCTTT
- TRBJ1-6 - TRBV18 CASSPAGGNSPLHF TGTGCCAGCTCACCGGCAGGAGGCAATTCACCCCTCCACTTT
once TRBJ1-1 - TRBV27 CASMRGRGNTEAFF TGTGCCAGCATGAGGGGCAGGGGGAACACTGAAGCTTTCTTT
- TRBJ1-2 - TRBV7-2 CASSLRQPHYTF TGTGCCAGCAGCCTGAGACAGCCACATTACACCTTC
- TRBJ2-7 - TRBV27 CASSGDRVTEQYF TGTGCCAGCAGTGGCGACAGAGTAACCGAGCAGTACTTC
- TRBJ1-1 - TRBV7-2 CASSLDNMNTEAFF TGTGCCAGCAGCTTAGACAACATGAACACTGAAGCTTTCTTT